Included here is one T cell receptor beta chain sequence, with context. The data are from a study of CD8 T cells in Susac syndrome. Germline values: CDR1 GTSNPN, CDR2 SVGIG (reference sequence). The CDR3 runs to 16 residues. J was trimmed by 6 bases and V by 1 base; bases with no gene match: 14. An amount of RNA that ranged from about 0.45 to 1 ug was reverse transcribed with random hexamers. Each CDR3 protein is one row after TCRdb ran MiXCR on the immunoSEQ multiplex PCR reads. The sample includes about 180,000 distinct CDR3 sequences, 85% to 95% of them seen just once. This sequence originates from a human donor with Susac syndrome. This chain uses TRBV30 with TRBJ2-7; 8 positions agree with TRBD2. Material: CD4+ T cells from PBMCs. Written as DNA, the CDR3 is TGTGCCTGGAGTGCGGAGATGACTAGCGTTCGGTCCGAGCAGTACTTC. The encoded protein is CAWSAEMTSVRSEQYF.